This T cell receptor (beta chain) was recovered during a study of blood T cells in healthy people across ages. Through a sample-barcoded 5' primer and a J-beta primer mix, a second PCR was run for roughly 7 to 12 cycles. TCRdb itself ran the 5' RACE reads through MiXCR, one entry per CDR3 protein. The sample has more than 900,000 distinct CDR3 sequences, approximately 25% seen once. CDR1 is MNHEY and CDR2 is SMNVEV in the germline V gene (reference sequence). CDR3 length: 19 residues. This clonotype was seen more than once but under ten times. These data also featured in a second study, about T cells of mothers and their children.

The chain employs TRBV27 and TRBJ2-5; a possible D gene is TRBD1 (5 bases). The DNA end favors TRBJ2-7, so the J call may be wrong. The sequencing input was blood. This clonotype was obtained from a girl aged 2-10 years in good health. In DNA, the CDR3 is TGTGCCAGCAGTTTTTTTGATTTAACAACAGGCCTAGAACCCTACGAGCAGTACTTC. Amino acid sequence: CASSFFDLTTGLEPYEQYF.